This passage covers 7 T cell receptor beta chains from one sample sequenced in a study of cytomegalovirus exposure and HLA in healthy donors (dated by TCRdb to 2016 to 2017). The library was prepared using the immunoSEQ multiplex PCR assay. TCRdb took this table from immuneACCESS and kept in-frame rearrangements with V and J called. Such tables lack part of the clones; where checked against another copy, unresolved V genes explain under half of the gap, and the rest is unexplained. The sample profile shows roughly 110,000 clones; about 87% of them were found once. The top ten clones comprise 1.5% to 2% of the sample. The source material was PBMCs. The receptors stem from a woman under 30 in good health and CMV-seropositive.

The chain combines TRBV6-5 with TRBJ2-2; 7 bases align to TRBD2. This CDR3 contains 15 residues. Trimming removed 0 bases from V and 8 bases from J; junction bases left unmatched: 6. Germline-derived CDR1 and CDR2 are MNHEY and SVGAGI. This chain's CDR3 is CASSYSMGGGGELFF. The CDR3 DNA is TGTGCCAGCAGTTACTCGATGGGGGGAGGGGGGGAGCTGTTTTTT.

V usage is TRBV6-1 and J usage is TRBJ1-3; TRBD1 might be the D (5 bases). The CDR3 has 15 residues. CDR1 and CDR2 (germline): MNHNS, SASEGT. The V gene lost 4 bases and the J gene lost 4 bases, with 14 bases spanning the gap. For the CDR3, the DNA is TGTGCCAGCAGTGCTAGCGGGACTCCCGGAAACACCATATATTTT. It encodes CASSASGTPGNTIYF.

The CDR3 is CASSFLSGGKQPQHF. In DNA, the CDR3 is TGTGCCAGCAGTTTTCTATCGGGAGGAAAGCAGCCCCAGCATTTT. The chain carries TRBV28 and TRBJ1-5; D not resolved. The CDR3 contains 15 residues. The germline V gene has CDR1 MDHEN and CDR2 SYDVKM. Between the trimmed V and J ends, which lost 3 bases and 7 bases, there was a span of 16 bases.

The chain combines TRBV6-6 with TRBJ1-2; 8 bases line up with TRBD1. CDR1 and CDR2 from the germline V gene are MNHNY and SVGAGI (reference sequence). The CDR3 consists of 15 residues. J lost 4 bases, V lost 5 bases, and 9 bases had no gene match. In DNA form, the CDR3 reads TGTGCCAGCAGTGCCGGTCCTGACAGGGGCTATGGCTACACCTTC. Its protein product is CASSAGPDRGYGYTF.

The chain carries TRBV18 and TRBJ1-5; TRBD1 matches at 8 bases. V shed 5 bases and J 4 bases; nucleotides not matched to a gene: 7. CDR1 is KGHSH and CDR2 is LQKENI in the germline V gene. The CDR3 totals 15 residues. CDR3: CASSAGTGSNQPQHF. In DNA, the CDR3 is TGTGCCAGCTCAGCCGGGACAGGCTCAAATCAGCCCCAGCATTTT.

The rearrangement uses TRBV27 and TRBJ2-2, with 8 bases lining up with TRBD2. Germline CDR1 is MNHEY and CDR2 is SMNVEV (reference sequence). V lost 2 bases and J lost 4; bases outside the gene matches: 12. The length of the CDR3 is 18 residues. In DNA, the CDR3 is TGTGCCAGCAGTTTAGGCCCAGGGACTAGTTATGTCACCGGGGAGCTGTTTTTT. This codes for CASSLGPGTSYVTGELFF.

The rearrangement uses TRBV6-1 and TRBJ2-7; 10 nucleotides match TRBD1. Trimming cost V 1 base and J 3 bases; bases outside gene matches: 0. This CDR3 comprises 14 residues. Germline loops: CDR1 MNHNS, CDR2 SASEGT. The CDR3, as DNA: TGTGCCAGCAGTGAAGGGGACAGGGGCTACGAGCAGTACTTC. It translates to CASSEGDRGYEQYF.